This T cell receptor (beta chain) was retrieved from a study of blood T cells in healthy people across ages. Whole-study findings and limits: Considered underestimates were the diversity estimates obtained from one million T cells. The study could not conclusively compare naive and antigen-experienced cells, given its unsorted PBMCs.

Together with a sample-barcoded 5' primer, a J-beta primer mix was included in a second PCR lasting about 6 to 11 cycles. Researchers report that a template-switch adaptor with 12 random nucleotides tagged each cDNA molecule. TCRdb itself ran the 5' RACE reads through MiXCR, one entry per CDR3 protein. The sample includes 750,000 to 950,000 distinct CDR3 sequences, roughly 26% seen only once; the top ten take less than 3.5%. V lost 2 bases to trimming and J lost 9 bases; unmatched junction nucleotides: 6. CDR1 MNHEY and CDR2 SVGEGT come from the germline V gene. The CDR3 length is 13 residues. This clonotype has only a few counts. Antigen: not known. Separately, the same data were catalogued under a study of T cells of mothers and their children.

The sequenced sample consisted of blood. The clonotype was recovered from a boy younger than 18 in good health. The chain employs TRBV6-2 or TRBV6-3 and TRBJ1-1; 7 positions match TRBD1. The CDR3 DNA is TGTGCCAGCAGTTACGGGGACAGAGTAAAAGCTTTCTTT. This gives the protein CASSYGDRVKAFF.